These T cell receptor beta chains were read from a single sample in a study of cytomegalovirus exposure and HLA in healthy donors. Here immunoSEQ multiplex PCR was the method, and the copy in TCRdb shows in-frame clones only, minus some. Of 70,000 to 80,000 clones detected, about 93% appear once; the ten largest clones hold less than 2.5%. The specimen sequenced was PBMCs. The receptors originated from a woman between 18 and 29 years old in good health and CMV-seronegative. Both conserved end residues are part of each CDR3.

v_call	cdr3_aa
TRBV2	CASSDGLARRDRGAGSNQPQHF
TRBV2	CASSDFGLGPNEQFF
TRBV19	CASKRTANTEAFF
TRBV12-2	CASRFVVVPSGYNEQFF
TRBV5-6	CASSLVGTSGGGEQFF
TRBV27	CASSKGQGNTGELFF
TRBV4-2	CASRRQGDEAFF
TRBV7-8	CASSVSPGQAKQEQFF
TRBV6-1	CASSAGQGAPYEQYF
TRBV5-1	CASSLVPLGQGNTEAFF
TRBV9	CASSRDRGNSPLHF
TRBV9	CASSSTGASNTGELFF
TRBV18	CASSPGAGGGYEQYF
TRBV5-6	CASSQGQGALETQYF
TRBV5-1	CASHLQGMGYEQYF
TRBV2	CASSEVWQGPVLTFF
TRBV4-1	CASSQVKQFDEKLFF
TRBV27	CASSSLLAGGADEQFF
TRBV19	CASSVLRGSGAHNEQFF
TRBV15	CATSRDGAPWYNEQFF
TRBV4-1	CASSENRVLEQYF
TRBV30	CAWSMQGVVSVETQYF
TRBV19	CASKGAWANVLTF
TRBV30	CAWSVAGQASEKLFF
TRBV7-8	CASTQLQGSSKSNQPQHF
TRBV4-1	CASSQDAYSNQPQHF
TRBV9	CASSAQTGTGNEAFF
TRBV6-1	CASSGGGAGEQPQHF
TRBV30	CAWVTGSGANEQFF
TRBV10-3	CAISEGLADEQFF
TRBV25-1	CASSEVTGTDTQYF
TRBV5-1	CASSRSAGVNTEAFF
TRBV6-6	CASNPGQFNSPLHF
TRBV5-5	CASSLAPLQGTSTDTQYF
TRBV30	CAWGTGTGAEKLFF
TRBV7-9	CASSLTGTNTEAFF
TRBV6-4	CASSRTSRDTQYF
TRBV7-2	CASSLDMNTEAFF
TRBV5-1	CASSFGETEAFF
TRBV7-2	CASSLKGRGRLLETQYF
TRBV4-1	CASSQGGEETQYF
TRBV7-2	CASSLVRQLGTEAFF
TRBV28	CASSFGAPGELFF
TRBV6-1	CASRTSGPFMETQYF
TRBV6-5	CASRNRDSSYEQYF
TRBV6-1	CASSESLGTSNQPQHF
TRBV10-1	CASSEGTSDYNEQFF
TRBV9	CASSVDSRNTEAFF
TRBV2	CASSGQFNSPLHF
TRBV19	CASRTPGRSGRGQPQHF
TRBV10-3	CAISQKNTEAFF